This paragraph covers one T cell receptor beta chain sequence. Germline loops: CDR1 MNHEY, CDR2 SVGAGI. The CDR3 runs 15 residues. This sample is part of a study of T cells expressing NK-cell markers. Across the whole study: It was sorted CD3+CD56+NKG2C+, CD3+CD56+NKG2C- and CD3+CD56-NKG2C+ T cells that supplied the TCR beta repertoires.

Using the 5' RACE reads, TCRdb records one entry per CDR3 protein without DNA. This sample carries approximately 150,000 distinct CDR3 sequences, with approximately 12% going to the ten biggest clones. This chain links TRBV6-5 with TRBJ2-1. The sequence came from a man younger than 35 in good health. The sample taken for sequencing was blood T cells: a sorted CD56 or NKG2C T cell subset, CD4+ or CD8+ T cells, or bulk PBMC T cells (not recorded which). The CDR3 loop reads CASSSQGGSYNEQFF.